Given below is one T cell receptor beta chain in context. Its antigen is unidentified. Germline CDR1 reads SGHNT; CDR2 reads YYREEE (reference sequence). The J segment lost 8 bases and the V segment lost 3 bases, leaving 9 bases of the junction unmatched. The CDR3 runs to 15 residues. The record originates from a study of shared clonotypes between healthy human individuals. Whole-study findings and limits: In general, naive subsets displayed greater estimated richness than memory subsets did.

The method was immunoSEQ multiplex PCR; TCRdb's version includes in-frame clones alone and lacks a portion of them. The sample carries 850,000 to 1,100,000 clones, 70% to 85% recorded once. Sample: memory CD4+ T cells from PBMCs. Subset denoted: CD45RA-negative fraction. The rearrangement uses TRBV5-4 and TRBJ2-4, with TRBD1 matching over 9 bases. This receptor was identified in a man between 18 and 29 years old in good health. Some clones in this sample may be carry-over from other donors' samples. For the CDR3, the DNA is TGTGCCAGCAGCTCTCAGGGGACAGGGAAACACATTCAGTACTTC. Protein sequence: CASSSQGTGKHIQYF.